A single sample is the source of the 32 T cell receptor beta chains below, sequenced in a study of T cells in tumors after PD-1 blockade (dated by TCRdb to between 2018 and 2020). Interpreted using the paper, the time point label stands for: after anti-PD-1 therapy. The receptor library was made with the immunoSEQ multiplex PCR assay. Drawn from immuneACCESS, this table holds only the in-frame rearrangements with V and J called that TCRdb kept. Clones are partly lost; checked studies trace under half to an unresolved V gene and leave the rest unexplained. This sample comprises roughly 15,000 clones, 65% to 85% of them detected only once. 20% to 25% of the sample goes to the ten largest clones. The input for sequencing was PBMCs, taken after anti-PD-1 treatment. Source of these receptors: a human donor with basal cell carcinoma.

This clone was counted once. The V and J genes are TRBV11-1 and TRBJ2-7; D not certain. Trimming removed 2 bases from V and 0 bases from J, with 5 bases in between. The germline V gene has CDR1 SGHAT and CDR2 FQDESV (reference sequence). The CDR3 runs 13 residues. The CDR3 protein is CASSLLISYEQYF. The CDR3 DNA follows: TGTGCCAGCAGCTTACTGATCTCCTACGAGCAGTACTTC.

The rearrangement joins TRBV20-1 to TRBJ2-7; no clear D. The CDR3 length is 11 residues. Trimming left V 1 base short and J 4 bases short, with 5 bases between. Germline V gene data show CDR1 as DFQATT and CDR2 as SNEGSKA (reference sequence). The CDR3 nucleotides read TGCAGTGCTAGAGTGGGTTACGAGCAGTACTTC. Translating it yields CSARVGYEQYF.

The rearrangement joins TRBV30 to TRBJ2-7; perhaps TRBD1 as D (5 bases). The CDR3 is 15 amino acids. CDR1 and CDR2 (germline): GTSNPN, SVGIG (reference sequence). V lost 0 bases and J lost 2, with 14 bases in between. The DNA for the CDR3 is TGTGCCTGGAGTGTAGGGGCGGCGGACACCTACGAGCAGTACTTC. Translation gives CAWSVGAADTYEQYF.

In regard to this clone: The same CDR3 arises from other DNA sequences in this sample as well. The rearrangement links TRBV7-9 to TRBJ1-5; unclear D gene. The V and J ends lost 1 base and 7 bases respectively, with 8 bases between them. The CDR3 length is 13 residues. Germline V gene data show CDR1 as SEHNR and CDR2 as FQNEAQ (reference sequence). In nucleotides, the CDR3 is TGTGCCAGCAGCTTAGATGAAGGGCAGCCCCAGCATTTT. It is translated as CASSLDEGQPQHF. Supplemented by reference TRBV7-9 and TRBJ1-5, the full variable domain reads DTGVSQNPRHKITKRGQNVTFRCDPISEHNRLYWYRQTLGQGPEFLTYFQNEAQLEKSRLLSDRFSAERPKGSFSTLEIQRTEQGDSAMYLCASSLDEGQPQHFGDGTRLSIL.

The chain couples TRBV9 to TRBJ2-7, with D perhaps TRBD1 (6 bases). Germline CDR1 SGDLS, CDR2 YYNGEE. The CDR3 has 15 amino acids. Trimming cost V 4 bases and J 4 bases, with 18 bases left between them. The CDR3 reads CASSPVTAGVYEQYF. CDR3 nucleotide sequence: TGTGCCAGCAGCCCGGTGACGGCAGGGGTTTACGAGCAGTACTTC.

This chain joins TRBV5-1 and TRBJ1-1; possible D gene TRBD1, 6 bases. The CDR3 is 15 residues long. V gave up 0 bases and J gave up 1 base, with 10 bases separating them. Germline loops: CDR1 SGHRS, CDR2 YFSETQ. CDR3 region: CASSLVAGANTEAFF. DNA of the CDR3: TGCGCCAGCAGCTTGGTTGCAGGGGCGAACACTGAAGCTTTCTTT.

This rearrangement joins TRBV6-2 or TRBV6-3 to TRBJ2-2; 7 bases are shared with TRBD1. The CDR3 extends over 16 amino acids. Germline V gene sequence: CDR1 MNHEY, CDR2 SVGEGT. Trimming took 2 bases from V and 3 from J; bases not matched to a gene: 6. The CDR3 coding sequence is TGTGCCAGCAGTTACAGTGGGACAGAGTACACCGGGGAGCTGTTTTTT. Translating it yields CASSYSGTEYTGELFF.

This sequence joins TRBV5-1 and TRBJ2-1; D is undetermined. This CDR3 is 12 amino acids long. CDR1 and CDR2 (germline): SGHRS, YFSETQ. Trimming removed 2 bases at V and 7 bases at J, with 7 bases between. DNA of the CDR3: TGCGCCAGCAGCTTACCGTTGAATGAGCAGTTCTTC. Residues: CASSLPLNEQFF.

The V and J genes are TRBV11-3 and TRBJ1-3; possibly TRBD1 for D (5 bases). V lost 1 base, J lost 0 bases, and 13 bases lay in between. The CDR3 contains 17 residues. The germline V gene encodes CDR1 SGHNT and CDR2 YENEEA. The CDR3 DNA reads TGTGCCAGCAGCTTAGTGGGGCCGACGCACTCTGGAAACACCATATATTTT. It yields the protein CASSLVGPTHSGNTIYF.

This clone was picked up one time. The rearrangement joins TRBV4-1 to TRBJ1-3; 8 positions match TRBD1. Germline V CDR1 and CDR2: MGHRA, YSYEKL. Losses at the gene ends were 1 base for V and 2 bases for J; bases not matched to a gene: 4. The CDR3 length is 16 residues. CDR3 protein: CASSQGKDRAGNTIYF. In nucleotides, the CDR3 is TGCGCCAGCAGCCAAGGAAAGGACAGGGCTGGAAACACCATATATTTT.

The CDR3 DNA is TGTGCCAGCACTCCAGCGGGGGGGCCTTATGGCTACACCTTC. This translates into CASTPAGGPYGYTF. This chain joins TRBV28 and TRBJ1-2; D may be TRBD1 (6 bases). From germline, CDR1 is MDHEN and CDR2 SYDVKM. The CDR3 loop spans 14 amino acids. Trimming stripped 7 bases from V and 5 bases from J, with 17 bases between.

This chain connects TRBV7-2 to TRBJ1-1; weak D call: TRBD1 (5 bases). The germline V gene has CDR1 SGHTA and CDR2 FQGNSA. This CDR3 comprises 14 residues. Deletions cut 2 bases from V and 4 bases from J, with 11 bases between. CDR3 loop: CASSLPGTFTEAFF. The CDR3 bases are TGTGCCAGCAGCTTACCAGGGACGTTCACTGAAGCTTTCTTT.

This clone was seen more than once but under ten times. The chain joins TRBV2 to TRBJ2-2; 7 nucleotides match TRBD1. This CDR3 is built from 15 residues. Germline loops: CDR1 SNHLY, CDR2 FYNNEI. J was trimmed by 1 base and V by 5 bases; bases with no gene match: 4. This chain's CDR3 is CASSSTGLNTGELFF. The DNA of the CDR3 is TGTGCCAGCAGTTCGACAGGGCTGAACACCGGGGAGCTGTTTTTT.

The chain couples TRBV10-2 to TRBJ2-7; either TRBD1 or TRBD2 may supply D (5 bases each). From germline, CDR1 is WSHSY and CDR2 SAAADI. The CDR3 extends over 13 amino acids. V gave up 7 bases and J gave up 4 bases, with 14 bases separating them. The chain's CDR3 is CASNVRGQYEQYF. The CDR3, as DNA: TGCGCCAGCAATGTCCGGGGCCAGTACGAGCAGTACTTC.

This chain uses TRBV3-1 (or the pseudogene TRBV3-2) with TRBJ2-2; D may be TRBD2 (6 bases). V dropped 4 bases and J dropped 1 base, with 13 bases sitting between them. The CDR3 length is 16 residues. Germline assignment: CDR1 LGHDT and CDR2 YNNKEL (reference sequence). DNA for the CDR3: TGTGCCAGCAGCCCTCGGCTCGGGGGGAACACCGGGGAGCTGTTTTTT. Amino acid sequence: CASSPRLGGNTGELFF.

This chain joins TRBV5-6 and TRBJ2-5; TRBD2 agrees at 14 bases. From germline, CDR1 is SGHDT and CDR2 YYEEEE. This CDR3 spans 16 amino acids. J lost 5 bases, V lost 3 bases, and 6 bases had no gene match. CDR3 in DNA: TGTGCCAGCAGCTGGCTGGGACTAGCGGGAGTGGAGACCCAGTACTTC. Amino acid sequence: CASSWLGLAGVETQYF.

This chain joins TRBV15 and TRBJ1-3; D is ambiguous. Germline CDR1 is LNHNV and CDR2 is YYDKDF (reference sequence). The V and J ends lost 0 bases and 0 bases respectively, with 3 bases between them. This CDR3 has 14 residues. CDR3 DNA sequence: TGTGCCACCAGCAGAGATCCCTCTGGAAACACCATATATTTT. Protein: CATSRDPSGNTIYF.

The chain employs TRBV29-1 and TRBJ1-1, with 7 bases lining up with TRBD1. Per the germline V gene, CDR1 is SQVTM and CDR2 is ANQGSEA. The CDR3 has 12 amino acids. After removal of 7 bases from V and 1 base from J, the junction contained 3 bases not matched to a gene. CDR3 in amino acids: CSGGQTNTEAFF. The DNA for the CDR3 is TGCAGCGGGGGACAGACGAACACTGAAGCTTTCTTT.

This chain connects TRBV29-1 to TRBJ2-1, with 9 bases matching TRBD1. The trim removed 3 bases at V and 9 bases at J, leaving 15 bases unmatched. Germline loops: CDR1 SQVTM, CDR2 ANQGSEA. This CDR3 has 16 residues. The CDR3 is CSVDMFGGDRVREQFF. The CDR3 coding sequence is TGCAGCGTTGATATGTTCGGTGGGGACAGGGTCCGTGAGCAGTTCTTC.

This clone was detected only once. The V call is TRBV27, the J call TRBJ2-3; TRBD2 matches at 8 bases. This CDR3 has 14 amino acids. J lost 10 bases, V lost 3 bases, and 9 bases had no gene match. Germline assignment: CDR1 MNHEY and CDR2 SMNVEV (reference sequence). The CDR3 is CASSLSAGVPSQYF. For the CDR3, the DNA is TGTGCCAGCAGTTTGTCAGCGGGGGTCCCATCGCAGTATTTT.

This chain connects TRBV14 to TRBJ2-1, with unresolved D. The length of the CDR3 is 17 residues. CDR1 SGHDN and CDR2 FVKESK come from the germline V gene. The V and J ends lost 5 bases and 1 base respectively, with 18 bases between them. The CDR3 here is CASSIWGVTDSYNEQFF. The CDR3 nucleotides are TGTGCCAGCAGCATCTGGGGTGTCACAGATTCCTACAATGAGCAGTTCTTC.

The J gene is TRBJ1-6, the V gene TRBV27, with 11 positions matching TRBD1. Per the germline V gene, CDR1 is MNHEY and CDR2 is SMNVEV (reference sequence). With V trimmed by 6 bases and J by 10 bases, 8 bases remained unmatched. The CDR3 sequence is 15 residues long. DNA for the CDR3: TGTGCCAGCAGCACAGGGACAGGGGGGAGCTCACCCCTCCACTTT. This encodes CASSTGTGGSSPLHF.

The chain carries TRBV28 and TRBJ2-7; 14 nucleotides line up with TRBD2. The CDR3 has 16 residues. CDR1 is MDHEN, CDR2 SYDVKM, per germline. Unmatched junction bases numbered 3, after V lost 4 bases and J lost 1 base. The CDR3 sequence is CASSSGTSGSSYEQYF. The DNA of the CDR3 is TGTGCCAGCAGTTCCGGGACTAGCGGGAGTTCCTACGAGCAGTACTTC.

This clone was found a few times. The chain employs TRBV28 and TRBJ2-7; TRBD2 matches at 8 bases. Germline lookup yields CDR1 MDHEN and CDR2 SYDVKM. The CDR3 has 14 residues. V lost 5 bases and J lost 5; bases outside the gene matches: 8. CDR3 sequence: CASSPAPGGNEQYF. CDR3 nucleotides: TGTGCCAGCAGTCCCGCCCCGGGGGGGAACGAGCAGTACTTC.

The V and J genes are TRBV3-1 (or the pseudogene TRBV3-2) and TRBJ2-7; the match to TRBD2 covers 12 bases. V lost 9 bases, J lost 2 bases, and 2 bases stayed unmatched. This CDR3 spans 13 amino acids. Germline V gene sequence: CDR1 LGHDT, CDR2 YNNKEL (reference sequence). CDR3 amino acids: CASRLAGAYEQYF. The CDR3 DNA follows: TGTGCCAGTAGACTAGCGGGGGCCTACGAGCAGTACTTC.

J is TRBJ2-7 and V is TRBV24-1; D gene uncertain. The germline CDR1 and CDR2 sequences are KGHDR and SFDVKD. The CDR3 is 13 amino acids. Trimming shortened V by 4 bases and J by 0 bases, and 6 bases separated the two germline ends. CDR3 sequence (DNA): TGTGCCACCAGTGAGCCCAACTCCTACGAGCAGTACTTC. Translation gives CATSEPNSYEQYF.

This clone was detected only a few times. The chain links TRBV19 to TRBJ1-5; 9 bases are a match to TRBD1. This CDR3 spans 19 amino acids. Germline V gene sequence: CDR1 LNHDA, CDR2 SQIVND (reference sequence). With 6 bases clipped from V and 3 bases from J, the junction kept 18 bases outside the gene matches. CDR3 bases: TGTGCCAGTAGCCACACTCCGGGACAGGGAGTGGGGACCAATCAGCCCCAGCATTTT. Translating it yields CASSHTPGQGVGTNQPQHF. Based on the CDR3 plus reference TRBV19 and TRBJ1-5, the full variable domain is DGGITQSPKYLFRKEGQNVTLSCEQNLNHDAMYWYRQDPGQGLRLIYYSQIVNDFQKGDIAEGYSVSREKKESFPLTVTSAQKNPTAFYLCASSHTPGQGVGTNQPQHFGDGTRLSIL.

The gene calls are TRBV19 and TRBJ1-2; no clear D gene. V lost 2 bases to trimming and J lost 1 base, with 8 bases between them. Germline CDR1 and CDR2: LNHDA and SQIVND (reference sequence). The length of the CDR3 is 14 residues. Here the CDR3 reads CASSISGLNYGYTF. The CDR3 DNA is TGTGCCAGTAGTATATCGGGTCTTAACTATGGCTACACCTTC.

This CDR3 is CATSEWGGLAGRRDTQYF. CDR3 bases: TGTGCCACCAGTGAGTGGGGAGGACTAGCGGGACGACGGGATACGCAGTATTTT. The genes are TRBV24-1 and TRBJ2-3; 12 nucleotides line up with TRBD2. The V and J ends lost 4 bases and 6 bases, in that order; junction bases with no gene match: 13. This CDR3 is 18 amino acids long. Germline V gene lookup returns CDR1 KGHDR and CDR2 SFDVKD.

This chain joins TRBV2 and TRBJ2-7; D gene ambiguous. Trimming took off 4 bases at V and 0 bases at J, with 10 bases between the two ends. CDR1 SNHLY and CDR2 FYNNEI come from the germline V gene. The CDR3 length is 14 residues. The CDR3 protein is CASSGTPSSYEQYF. The CDR3 DNA follows: TGTGCCAGCAGTGGTACTCCAAGCTCCTACGAGCAGTACTTC.

This clone was seen more than once but under ten times. The V and J genes are TRBV24-1 and TRBJ2-2; D ambiguous. Germline V CDR1 and CDR2: KGHDR, SFDVKD. The CDR3 sequence is 13 residues long. Trimming took 3 bases from V and 1 from J, leaving 2 bases between them. The DNA of the CDR3 is TGTGCCACCAGTGATCAGAACACCGGGGAGCTGTTTTTT. This gives the protein CATSDQNTGELFF.

The V gene is TRBV13, the J gene TRBJ1-1, with 8 bases aligning to TRBD1. V gave up 4 bases and J gave up 5 bases; unmatched junction bases: 6. The CDR3 totals 14 residues. Germline CDR1 and CDR2: PRHDT and FYEKMQ (reference sequence). The CDR3 sequence is CASSSRTGSTEAFF. The CDR3 bases are TGTGCCAGCAGCTCTCGGACAGGGTCGACTGAAGCTTTCTTT.